The T cell receptor (beta chain) under discussion was sequenced for a study of T cells after yellow fever vaccination. V was pared by 3 bases and J by 8 bases, with 15 bases between. The germline V gene encodes CDR1 SGDLS and CDR2 YYNGEE. The CDR3 consists of 13 residues. About this clonotype: Antigen: not known.

TCR cDNA was made by 5'RACE template switching, adding a universal primer site and UMIs. TCRdb itself ran the 5' RACE reads through MiXCR, one entry per CDR3 protein. The data contain about 340,000 distinct CDR3 sequences, 3% to 4.5% of them seen just once; the ten biggest clones take up 20% to 25%. Study observations and caveats: The secondary response was weaker but peaked faster, day 5 versus 15.

Sequencing used PBMCs, obtained 5 days after the yellow fever booster vaccination. The source of this sequence is a young man who received the YFV17D yellow fever vaccine. The chain employs TRBV9 and TRBJ2-7, with a weak D call TRBD2 (6 bases). The CDR3 loop reads CASSALPGVKQYF. In DNA, the CDR3 is TGTGCCAGCAGCGCTTTACCGGGAGTGAAGCAGTACTTC.